These T cell receptor beta chains were read from a single sample in a study of OX40 agonist ivuxolimab in advanced cancers. Measured with immunoSEQ multiplex PCR; TCRdb has only the in-frame clones, and not every one. The sample lists some 87,000 clones, about 90% seen once, with about 0.45% in the top ten. The material sequenced was CD4+ or CD8+ T cells sorted from blood, taken in a trial of the OX40 agonist ivuxolimab. These receptor sequences come from an adult with an advanced solid tumor such as melanoma, head and neck, liver or kidney cancer. Each CDR3 is given with its conserved first and last residue. Fields, in order: clone size, J gene, D gene, V gene, CDR3 DNA, CDR3 protein. A D gene is named only where the DNA matches it firmly. Expanded clones are given a class, and other clones once, few, many or no size at all.

>-|TRBJ2-1|-|TRBV2
TGTGCCAGCAGTGAAGGGGGTGGGCCCTACAATGAGCAGTTCTTC
CASSEGGGPYNEQFF
>-|TRBJ2-7|TRBD1|TRBV4-1
TGCGCCAGCAGCTATGGACAGGCGACACGATACGAGCAGTACTTC
CASSYGQATRYEQYF
>-|TRBJ2-5|TRBD2|TRBV7-9
TGTGCCAGCAGCTTAGGACTAGCGTATGAGACCCAGTACTTC
CASSLGLAYETQYF
>-|TRBJ2-5|-|TRBV6-4
TGTGCCAGCAGCGGACCGGAGACCCAGTACTTC
CASSGPETQYF
>-|TRBJ2-3|-|TRBV7-2
TGTGCCAGCAGCTTCACGACGGGACCCCCGACAGATACGCAGTATTTT
CASSFTTGPPTDTQYF
>-|TRBJ1-1|-|TRBV6-1
TGTGCCAGCAGAAAGGGTGAGGTTAACACTGAAGCTTTCTTT
CASRKGEVNTEAFF
>few|TRBJ2-5|TRBD2|TRBV19
TGTGCCAGTAGTATCGGGGGGGTCCAAGAGACCCAGTACTTC
CASSIGGVQETQYF
>-|TRBJ2-7|-|TRBV6-4
TGTGCCAGCAGACTACTCGGGTTCTTGGCTAGCGAGACCTCCTACGAGCAGTACTTC
CASRLLGFLASETSYEQYF
>-|TRBJ1-3|-|TRBV19
TGTGCCAGTAGATCTGACACGAACTCTGGAAACACCATATATTTT
CASRSDTNSGNTIYF
>-|TRBJ2-3|TRBD2|TRBV10-3
TGTGCCATCAGTGATGGGGGGGCAGATACGCAGTATTTT
CAISDGGADTQYF
>-|TRBJ1-1|-|TRBV6-6
TGTGCCAGCAACTCCTTGACGGGGGGGAGTGAAGCTTTCTTT
CASNSLTGGSEAFF
>-|TRBJ2-2|-|TRBV28
TGTGCCAGCAGTTTACGGGGGGCTAGATTTAACACCGGGGAGCTGTTTTTT
CASSLRGARFNTGELFF
>-|TRBJ2-2|-|TRBV11-3
TGTGCCAGCAGCTGGTCTCTGGAGGGTTCTCCCGGGGAGCTGTTTTTT
CASSWSLEGSPGELFF
>once|TRBJ2-3|-|TRBV5-1
TGCGCCAGCAGCCCGACCGGAGCAGATACGCAGTATTTT
CASSPTGADTQYF
>-|TRBJ2-5|TRBD2|TRBV7-8
TGTGCCAGCAGCTTCGAGCGGGAGGGGACCCAGTACTTC
CASSFEREGTQYF
>-|TRBJ2-7|-|TRBV5-6
TGTGCCAGCAGCCAAGGGGGAGGCCTGGGGACCTACGAGCAGTACTTC
CASSQGGGLGTYEQYF
>-|TRBJ2-7|-|TRBV2
TGTGCCAGCAAGGGGGGATACGAGCAGTACTTC
CASKGGYEQYF
>-|TRBJ2-3|-|TRBV5-4
TGTGCCAGCAGCTTGGCGGGCGGGATGAGAACAGATACGCAGTATTTT
CASSLAGGMRTDTQYF
>-|TRBJ2-5|TRBD2|TRBV11-3
TGTGCCAGCAGCGGAGGGAGGGGAACTCGGGAGACCCAGTACTTC
CASSGGRGTRETQYF
>-|TRBJ2-7|TRBD2|TRBV6-6
TGTGCCAGCAGTGACATAGCGGGGGGCGTTTACGAGCAGTACTTC
CASSDIAGGVYEQYF
>-|TRBJ1-1|-|TRBV27
TGTGCCAGCAGAAGGGGTATGGTAAACACTGAAGCTTTCTTT
CASRRGMVNTEAFF
>-|TRBJ2-1|-|TRBV7-5
TGTGCCAGAAGCTACGTACCTGGACTTGAGGTTGGTCATGAGCAGTTCTTC
CARSYVPGLEVGHEQFF
>-|TRBJ1-1|-|TRBV11-3
TGTGCCAGCAGCTCCCCATTTGGAGGGAGAGACACTGAAGCTTTCTTT
CASSSPFGGRDTEAFF
>-|TRBJ2-3|-|TRBV7-9
TGTGCCAGCAGCTTAGCGGGGGGTGCAAATACGCAGTATTTT
CASSLAGGANTQYF
>-|TRBJ2-1|-|TRBV11-3
TGTGCCAACCTACCGGGCCTCAAGGGCTACAATGAGCAGTTCTTC
CANLPGLKGYNEQFF
>-|TRBJ1-5|-|TRBV7-9
TGTGCCAGCAGCTTCGGACAGCTCGAATGGAATCAGCCCCAGCATTTT
CASSFGQLEWNQPQHF
>once|TRBJ2-3|TRBD2|TRBV27
TGTGCCAGCAGTTTGGGACTAGCGGGACTGCTGGATACGCAGTATTTT
CASSLGLAGLLDTQYF
>-|TRBJ2-7|TRBD2|TRBV18
TGTGCCAGCTCACCACGGGATGTGAGCGGGAGAACTTACGAGCAGTACTTC
CASSPRDVSGRTYEQYF
>-|TRBJ2-7|TRBD1|TRBV6-6
TGTGCCAGCAGTTACGGGGACAGTTGGCAGTACTTC
CASSYGDSWQYF
>once|TRBJ2-7|TRBD2|TRBV10-3
TGTGCCATCAGTGAGCGCGCTAGCGGAACTAACGAGCAGTACTTC
CAISERASGTNEQYF
>-|TRBJ2-1|-|TRBV19
TGTGCCAGTAGTCCCTCGGGGGGGGACAGATTCGGGTTCTTC
CASSPSGGDRFGFF
>-|TRBJ2-2|-|TRBV6-5
TGTGCCAGCAGTAGTCTAACGGGGAACACCGGGGAGCTGTTTTTT
CASSSLTGNTGELFF
>-|TRBJ2-5|-|TRBV7-9
TGTGCCAGCAGCCCCGAGGTTGCCCAGTACTTC
CASSPEVAQYF
>-|TRBJ1-5|TRBD1|TRBV27
TGTGCCAGCCGGACAGGGAATCAGCCCCAGCATTTT
CASRTGNQPQHF
>-|TRBJ1-2|-|TRBV6-1
TGTGCCAGCGGGGGGAACTATGGCTACACCTTC
CASGGNYGYTF
>-|TRBJ1-2|TRBD1|TRBV11-3
TGTGCCAGCAGCTTAGAGTCGCCGGGACAGGGTTTCTATGGCTACACCTTC
CASSLESPGQGFYGYTF
>-|TRBJ2-2|TRBD2|TRBV7-3
TGTGCCAGCAGCCTTAATCCGGGGGGAGACACCGGGGAGCTGTTTTTT
CASSLNPGGDTGELFF
>once|TRBJ2-5|TRBD2|TRBV18
TGTGCCAGCTCACCGACTAGCGGGGGAGAGACCCAGTACTTC
CASSPTSGGETQYF
>-|TRBJ2-5|-|TRBV18
TGTGCCAGCTCACCCCGGAGTGGGGACCGAGAGACCCAGTACTTC
CASSPRSGDRETQYF
>-|TRBJ2-5|-|TRBV11-3
TGTGCCAGCAGCTTAGATCCCAGGGGCCTGGAGACCCAGTACTTC
CASSLDPRGLETQYF
>-|TRBJ2-3|TRBD1|TRBV11-2
TGTGCCAGCAGTCTCGACAGGGGGCAGGGTACGCAGTATTTT
CASSLDRGQGTQYF
>-|TRBJ2-4|TRBD2|TRBV27
TGTGCCAGCAGTCTACTAGCGGGGGGTGAGAAAAACATTCAGTACTTC
CASSLLAGGEKNIQYF
>-|TRBJ1-4|-|TRBV2
TGTGCCAGCAGGGGGGGTCAGTCGACGGGAAAACTGTTTTTT
CASRGGQSTGKLFF
>-|TRBJ2-3|TRBD2|TRBV4-2
TGTGCCAGCAGCCAACGACGGGCTAGCGGGGGACGGGGGACAGATACGCAGTATTTT
CASSQRRASGGRGTDTQYF
>-|TRBJ2-7|-|TRBV28
TGTGCCAGCGGAAAACGGGACACCCACTACGAGCAGTACTTC
CASGKRDTHYEQYF
>-|TRBJ2-2|TRBD1|TRBV7-3
TGTGCCAGCAGCTTAACGCGGACAGGGGGAACCGGGGAGCTGTTTTTT
CASSLTRTGGTGELFF
>-|TRBJ2-1|-|TRBV5-1
TGCGCCAGCAGCTTGGCTGGGATTACCTACAATGAGCAGTTCTTC
CASSLAGITYNEQFF
>-|TRBJ2-1|TRBD2|TRBV4-2
TGTGCCAGCAGCCAACGGGGGGGCTCCTACAATGAGCAGTTCTTC
CASSQRGGSYNEQFF